The TCR beta chain described here comes from a study of vaccination effects on CD4 cells after COVID-19. Germline lookup yields CDR1 MGHRA and CDR2 YSYEKL. CDR3 size: 19 residues. V lost 1 base to trimming and J lost 2 bases, with 22 bases between them. This table comes from immunoSEQ multiplex PCR, and its TCRdb copy is limited to in-frame clones, with some not included. The table records around 47,000 clones, 75% of them present only once. As concerns this clone: Its specificity is not known.

Before any sequencing was done, the ViraFEST assay used viral peptide pools to expand antigen-specific CD4+ T cells. Following a roughly 9-day culture, CD4+ T cells were purified. Confirmation by PCR established that the person had SARS-CoV-2 infection between March and December 2020. Wells each received around 2.2 million PBMC, cultured with approximately 9 IU/ml IL-2 and roughly 9.8 ug/ml peptides. In the cultures, half the medium was exchanged for IL-2 medium on days 3 and 7. This chain links TRBV4-1 with TRBJ2-3; possibly TRBD2 for D (6 bases). Sequencing was performed on CD4+ T cells from PBMCs cultured with a peptide pool, taken before COVID-19 vaccination. The clonotype comes from a human donor who had a prior SARS-CoV-2 infection. CDR3 coding DNA: TGCGCCAGCAGCCAAGCCCCCAGGTGGGGGGTGCGGGTCACAGATACGCAGTATTTT. Translating it yields CASSQAPRWGVRVTDTQYF.